These 25 T cell receptor beta chains originate from one sample sequenced in a study of CD8+ T cells in alopecia areata. Treatment of the sample: oral pan-JAK inhibitor, 5-10 mg twice daily. As the sequencing template, cDNA was produced by extracting RNA and reverse transcribing it. Only in-frame clones appear in the TCRdb table, and some are missing; sequencing was by immunoSEQ multiplex PCR. The sample shows roughly 110,000 clones, less than 75% of them seen only once. The sequencing here drew on CD8+ T cells sorted from blood, taken at week 24, from a patient treated with tofacitinib. These receptors all stem from a human donor with alopecia areata.

This clone was detected a few times. The chain recombines TRBV30 with TRBJ1-1; D unresolved. This CDR3 is built from 13 residues. The V end lost 3 bases, the J end lost 1 base, and 9 bases lay between the germline ends. The germline V gene has CDR1 GTSNPN and CDR2 SVGIG (reference sequence). This chain's CDR3 is CAWSAGGNTEAFF. As DNA, the CDR3 is TGTGCCTGGAGCGCCGGAGGGAACACTGAAGCTTTCTTT.

This clone has only one observation. The V call is TRBV27, the J call TRBJ1-2; D possibly corresponds to TRBD1 (5 bases). The germline V gene encodes CDR1 MNHEY and CDR2 SMNVEV (reference sequence). The V and J ends lost 2 bases and 4 bases respectively, with 20 bases between them. The CDR3 covers 17 residues. The CDR3 spells CASSLGAQVGRIYGYTF. CDR3 nucleotides: TGTGCCAGCAGTTTAGGGGCCCAGGTCGGTAGAATCTATGGCTACACCTTC.

This rearrangement joins TRBV27 to TRBJ2-6, with D perhaps assigned TRBD1 or TRBD2 (5 bases each). The CDR3 runs to 16 residues. Trimming shortened V by 4 bases and J by 3 bases, and 13 bases separated the two germline ends. Germline lookup yields CDR1 MNHEY and CDR2 SMNVEV (reference sequence). Here the CDR3 DNA reads TGTGCCAGCAGTTGGTCGGGGACGGATGGGGCCAACGTCCTGACTTTC. As protein: CASSWSGTDGANVLTF.

This clone has a handful of counts. V is TRBV10-3 and J is TRBJ2-3, with D maybe TRBD2 (5 bases). The length of the CDR3 is 15 residues. Trimming took off 6 bases at V and 6 bases at J, with 19 bases between the two ends. The germline CDR1 and CDR2 sequences are ENHRY and SYGVKD. The CDR3 loop is CAISDRDSAGDTQYF. The CDR3 coding sequence is TGTGCCATCAGCGATCGGGATAGCGCGGGCGATACGCAGTATTTT.

The CDR3 sequence is CASSEGFRGETQYF. DNA for the CDR3: TGTGCCAGCAGTGAAGGCTTCCGCGGCGAGACCCAGTACTTC. This chain connects TRBV6-1 to TRBJ2-5; D gene ambiguous. Deletions cut 1 base from V and 5 bases from J, with 11 bases between. CDR1 and CDR2 (germline): MNHNS, SASEGT. The CDR3 has 14 amino acids.

There are a few counts of this clone. V is TRBV5-6 and J is TRBJ1-2; the D gene is possibly TRBD1 (5 bases). The ends were cut back, 0 bases at V and 2 bases at J, with 14 bases in the middle. The CDR3 totals 16 residues. Germline-derived CDR1 and CDR2 are SGHDT and YYEEEE. Here the CDR3 reads CASSLDATENNYGYTF. DNA of the CDR3: TGTGCCAGCAGCTTGGATGCGACAGAGAACAACTATGGCTACACCTTC.

The chain uses TRBV25-1 and TRBJ2-2, with D maybe TRBD1 (6 bases). Germline assignment: CDR1 MGHDK and CDR2 SYGVNS. The V and J ends lost 7 bases and 4 bases respectively, with 7 bases between them. This CDR3 comprises 12 residues. The CDR3 region is CASNRATGELFF. DNA for the CDR3: TGTGCCAGCAACAGGGCCACCGGGGAGCTGTTTTTT.

The count of this clone is one. The chain employs TRBV27 and TRBJ2-7; 8 nucleotides agree with TRBD1. The CDR3 length is 14 residues. CDR1 and CDR2 (germline): MNHEY, SMNVEV (reference sequence). V was pared by 5 bases and J by 3 bases, with 6 bases of the junction left unmatched. The CDR3 DNA reads TGTGCCAGCAGTCAGGACAGGGTCGTCTACGAGCAGTACTTC. It codes for CASSQDRVVYEQYF.

The chain is built from TRBV5-6 and TRBJ1-5, with D perhaps matching TRBD1 (6 bases). Germline V gives CDR1 SGHDT, CDR2 YYEEEE. The CDR3 length is 13 residues. Trimming removed 4 bases from V and 3 bases from J, with 8 bases in between. In nucleotides, the CDR3 is TGTGCCAGCAGCCCGGGACACAATCAGCCCCAGCATTTT. This codes for CASSPGHNQPQHF.

This clone was detected only a few times. The chain uses TRBV2 and TRBJ2-1; D possibly corresponds to TRBD1 (5 bases). Trimming shortened V by 6 bases and J by 6 bases, and 6 bases separated the two germline ends. Germline assignment: CDR1 SNHLY and CDR2 FYNNEI. This CDR3 region has 11 residues. The CDR3 protein is CASSQGNEQFF. The CDR3 DNA reads as TGTGCCAGCAGCCAGGGCAATGAGCAGTTCTTC.

This chain joins TRBV28 and TRBJ2-5; D may correspond to TRBD1 or TRBD2 (7 bases each). With 3 bases removed from V and 0 bases from J, the gap between germline ends came to 20 bases. The CDR3 is made up of 18 amino acids. Looked up from germline, CDR1 is MDHEN and CDR2 is SYDVKM. CDR3 bases: TGTGCCAGCAGTTTCCCCCCGGGGGGACAGACAAACCAAGAGACCCAGTACTTC. Protein product: CASSFPPGGQTNQETQYF.

The chain combines TRBV12-5 with TRBJ1-1; unclear D gene. Germline values: CDR1 LGHNT, CDR2 FRNRAP. The V gene lost 7 bases and the J gene lost 3 bases, with 9 bases spanning the gap. The CDR3 covers 12 residues. For the CDR3, the DNA is TGTGCTAGTGAGGAGGAGGACACTGAAGCTTTCTTT. Its translation: CASEEEDTEAFF.

V and J are TRBV29-1 and TRBJ2-1, with D possibly TRBD1 on 5 matching bases. This CDR3 region has 14 residues. Germline lookup yields CDR1 SQVTM and CDR2 ANQGSEA. Trimming shortened V by 5 bases and J by 5 bases, and 16 bases separated the two germline ends. As DNA, the CDR3 is TGCAGCGTTACCCCTCTGACAGACAACAATGAGCAGTTCTTC. Its protein is CSVTPLTDNNEQFF.

In DNA form, the CDR3 reads TGTGCCAGCAGCTTACAGGGAGTCTTAAGCTACACCTTC. Encoded protein: CASSLQGVLSYTF. V is TRBV5-6 and J is TRBJ1-2; the D gene is possibly TRBD1 (6 bases). CDR1 and CDR2 from the germline V gene are SGHDT and YYEEEE. V shed 2 bases and J shed 9 bases, with 14 bases lying between them. CDR3 length: 13 residues.

The genes are TRBV29-1 and TRBJ1-2, with a tentative D call TRBD1 (5 bases). Per germline, CDR1 SQVTM and CDR2 ANQGSEA. The CDR3 is 12 amino acids. The ends were cut back, 3 bases at V and 4 bases at J, with 9 bases in the middle. The CDR3 protein is CSVEWDLYGYTF. CDR3 sequence (DNA): TGCAGCGTTGAGTGGGACCTCTATGGCTACACCTTC.

The rearrangement links TRBV5-6 to TRBJ1-1; D unresolved. Per the germline V gene, CDR1 is SGHDT and CDR2 is YYEEEE. Between the trimmed V and J ends, which lost 5 bases and 6 bases, there was a span of 14 bases. The CDR3 is 13 amino acids. The CDR3 DNA is TGTGCCAGCAGTTTGAACCCGGGCGCTGAAGCTTTCTTT. The encoded protein is CASSLNPGAEAFF.

The chain carries TRBV19 and TRBJ2-1; D is ambiguous. V dropped 5 bases and J dropped 2 bases, with 4 bases sitting between them. The CDR3 is made up of 12 amino acids. Germline V CDR1 and CDR2: LNHDA, SQIVND (reference sequence). The CDR3 sequence is CASSPTYNEQFF. CDR3 sequence (DNA): TGTGCCAGTAGTCCGACCTACAATGAGCAGTTCTTC.

The chain recombines TRBV4-1 with TRBJ2-6, with D maybe TRBD1 (5 bases). Germline CDR1 reads MGHRA; CDR2 reads YSYEKL. Trimming pared 6 bases from V and 0 bases from J, leaving 15 bases between. This CDR3 comprises 17 residues. The CDR3 sequence is CASSPIDSNSGANVLTF. The DNA for the CDR3 is TGCGCCAGCAGTCCGATCGACAGTAACTCTGGGGCCAACGTCCTGACTTTC.

The chain employs TRBV27 and TRBJ2-7, with 8 bases aligning to TRBD1. The V gene's germline CDR1 is MNHEY and CDR2 SMNVEV (reference sequence). CDR3 length: 16 residues. The trim removed 0 bases at V and 2 bases at J, leaving 6 bases unmatched. CDR3 sequence (DNA): TGTGCCAGCAGTTTATCTGTCGGGACAGGTGCCTACGAGCAGTACTTC. Translating gives CASSLSVGTGAYEQYF.

This clone has just a few counts. This rearrangement joins TRBV7-9 to TRBJ2-7, with 7 bases identical to TRBD2. V lost 5 bases and J lost 2; bases outside the gene matches: 3. The CDR3 sequence is 13 residues long. From germline, CDR1 is SEHNR and CDR2 FQNEAQ (reference sequence). The CDR3 protein is CASSPSGAYEQYF. The CDR3 bases are TGTGCCAGCAGCCCTAGCGGCGCCTACGAGCAGTACTTC.

This rearrangement joins TRBV18 to TRBJ1-1, with D perhaps TRBD1 (5 bases). The CDR3 covers 15 residues. The V and J ends lost 3 bases and 7 bases respectively, with 18 bases between them. Germline assignment: CDR1 KGHSH and CDR2 LQKENI. This CDR3 is CASSPLMGEAFEAFF. The CDR3 coding sequence is TGTGCCAGCTCACCCCTTATGGGGGAGGCCTTTGAAGCTTTCTTT. The full variable domain, in which reference TRBV18 and TRBJ1-1 provide the parts outside the CDR3, is NAGVMQNPRHLVRRRGQEARLRCSPMKGHSHVYWYRQLPEEGLKFMVYLQKENIIDESGMPKERFSAEFPKEGPSILRIQQVVRGDSAAYFCASSPLMGEAFEAFFGQGTRLTVV.

As for this clone: Within the sample, other DNA sequences also encode this same CDR3. J is TRBJ2-3 and V is TRBV27; D remains unclear. This CDR3 contains 16 residues. Germline values: CDR1 MNHEY, CDR2 SMNVEV (reference sequence). The V end lost 3 bases, the J end lost 0 bases, and 13 bases lay between the germline ends. For the CDR3, the DNA is TGTGCCAGCAGTTTGTCTCTGGCAGCTAGCACAGATACGCAGTATTTT. It codes for CASSLSLAASTDTQYF.

The chain combines TRBV6-1 with TRBJ2-3; D possibly corresponds to TRBD1 (6 bases). CDR3 length equals 12 residues. The V end was cut by 7 bases, the J end by 4 bases, with 9 bases between. The V gene's germline CDR1 is MNHNS and CDR2 SASEGT. The CDR3 reads CASTHRADTQYF. CDR3 nucleotide sequence: TGTGCCAGCACTCACAGGGCAGATACGCAGTATTTT.

This clone was counted only a few times. The chain employs TRBV12-5 and TRBJ1-2, with D tentatively TRBD1 (5 bases). With 1 base removed from V and 8 bases from J, the gap between germline ends came to 14 bases. CDR1 is LGHNT and CDR2 is FRNRAP in the germline V gene. The CDR3 has 14 residues. CDR3 DNA: TGTGCTAGTGGTTTGGCAGTCGGGCAGGGCGGCTACACCTTC. This codes for CASGLAVGQGGYTF.

The chain is built from TRBV6-5 and TRBJ1-2, with unresolved D. Germline CDR1 is MNHEY and CDR2 is SVGAGI. Trimming shortened V by 0 bases and J by 8 bases, and 10 bases separated the two germline ends. This CDR3 is 13 amino acids long. The CDR3 bases are TGTGCCAGCAGTTACTCGGCCTGGAGGGGCTACACCTTC. Translating it yields CASSYSAWRGYTF.